This is a list of T cell receptor beta chains from one sample in a study of T-cell reconstitution after alpha-beta-depleted transplantation in children. TCRdb fed the PCR reads into MiXCR, producing one record per CDR3 protein. The profile shows about 260,000 distinct CDR3 sequences, less than 9% of them singletons. Sequenced here: PBMCs, mostly from graft donor cells, sampled 180 days after TCRalphabeta/CD19-depleted stem cell transplant. The receptors shown here come from a male patient younger than 18 who had a stem cell transplant for acute lymphoblastic leukemia, so the T cells may come from the graft donor. CDR3s include the opening cysteine and the closing phenylalanine or tryptophan. Each record gives: CDR3 protein, CDR3 DNA, V gene, J gene, clone size, D gene. D genes are given only for firm matches. Not every row has a clone size; where given, it reads once, few, many or a size class.

CDR3aa: CASSPDFSFTEAFF; CDR3nt: TGTGCCAGCTCACCAGATTTTAGCTTCACTGAAGCTTTCTTT; v_gene: TRBV18; j_gene: TRBJ1-1; abundance: many; d_gene: NA
CDR3aa: CASSVEGRGTGELFF; CDR3nt: TGTGCCAGCAGCGTAGAGGGCAGGGGCACCGGGGAGCTGTTTTTT; v_gene: TRBV9; j_gene: TRBJ2-2; abundance: many; d_gene: NA
CDR3aa: CASRRSRGPTYNEQFF; CDR3nt: TGTGCCAGCAGGAGGAGTAGGGGGCCTACCTACAATGAGCAGTTCTTC; v_gene: TRBV6-1; j_gene: TRBJ2-1; abundance: many; d_gene: TRBD1
CDR3aa: CSAEVQGVQETQYF; CDR3nt: TGCAGTGCCGAAGTACAGGGGGTCCAAGAGACCCAGTACTTC; v_gene: TRBV20-1; j_gene: TRBJ2-5; abundance: many; d_gene: TRBD1
CDR3aa: CASSRRLERSSYEQYF; CDR3nt: TGTGCCAGCAGTCGTAGGTTAGAAAGGAGCTCCTACGAGCAGTACTTC; v_gene: TRBV28; j_gene: TRBJ2-7; abundance: many; d_gene: NA
CDR3aa: CASTTGLAGANEQFF; CDR3nt: TGTGCCAGCACCACGGGGCTAGCGGGGGCCAATGAGCAGTTCTTC; v_gene: TRBV6-2/TRBV6-3; j_gene: TRBJ2-1; abundance: many; d_gene: TRBD2
CDR3aa: CASSPDRGSLYEQYF; CDR3nt: TGTGCCAGCTCACCAGACAGGGGGTCCCTTTACGAGCAGTACTTC; v_gene: TRBV18; j_gene: TRBJ2-7; abundance: many; d_gene: TRBD1
CDR3aa: CASSLFALNTEAFF; CDR3nt: TGCGCCAGCAGCTTGTTCGCTTTGAACACTGAAGCTTTCTTT; v_gene: TRBV5-1; j_gene: TRBJ1-1; abundance: many; d_gene: NA
CDR3aa: CSGGGFRNEQFF; CDR3nt: TGCAGTGGGGGGGGATTCAGGAATGAGCAGTTCTTC; v_gene: TRBV20-1; j_gene: TRBJ2-1; abundance: many; d_gene: TRBD2
CDR3aa: CASSLNRGVDSPLHF; CDR3nt: TGTGCCAGCAGCTTAAATCGGGGAGTAGACTCACCCCTCCACTTT; v_gene: TRBV7-2; j_gene: TRBJ1-6; abundance: few; d_gene: NA
CDR3aa: CSVSTGSYYEQYF; CDR3nt: TGCAGTGTTTCGACAGGGTCCTACTACGAGCAGTACTTC; v_gene: TRBV20-1; j_gene: TRBJ2-7; abundance: many; d_gene: TRBD1
CDR3aa: CASSKWLGLAGETQYF; CDR3nt: TGTGCCAGCAGCAAATGGCTGGGACTAGCAGGAGAGACCCAGTACTTC; v_gene: TRBV21-1; j_gene: TRBJ2-5; abundance: many; d_gene: NA
CDR3aa: CSASLPGAGSYEQYF; CDR3nt: TGCAGTGCTAGCCTTCCTGGCGCGGGGAGCTACGAGCAGTACTTC; v_gene: TRBV20-1; j_gene: TRBJ2-7; abundance: many; d_gene: NA
CDR3aa: CASTGTVYNEQFF; CDR3nt: TGCGCCAGCACCGGGACTGTTTACAATGAGCAGTTCTTC; v_gene: TRBV5-1; j_gene: TRBJ2-1; abundance: many; d_gene: NA
CDR3aa: CASSFGGFSGIIYNEQFF; CDR3nt: TGTGCCAGCAGCTTTGGCGGCTTTAGCGGGATCATTTACAATGAGCAGTTCTTC; v_gene: TRBV11-2; j_gene: TRBJ2-1; abundance: many; d_gene: TRBD2
CDR3aa: CASSPRGDDGYTF; CDR3nt: TGTGCCAGCAGCCCAAGGGGGGATGATGGCTACACCTTC; v_gene: TRBV7-3; j_gene: TRBJ1-2; abundance: many; d_gene: NA
CDR3aa: CASSLAGNSYEQYF; CDR3nt: TGTGCCAGCAGCTTAGCCGGAAACTCCTACGAGCAGTACTTC; v_gene: TRBV7-2; j_gene: TRBJ2-7; abundance: many; d_gene: NA
CDR3aa: CASSLTPAPFTEAFF; CDR3nt: TGTGCCAGCAGCTTGACTCCCGCCCCTTTCACTGAAGCTTTCTTT; v_gene: TRBV7-3; j_gene: TRBJ1-1; abundance: many; d_gene: NA
CDR3aa: CASSPGTREYNEQFF; CDR3nt: TGTGCCAGCAGCCCTGGGACTAGGGAATACAATGAGCAGTTCTTC; v_gene: TRBV9; j_gene: TRBJ2-1; abundance: many; d_gene: TRBD2
CDR3aa: CASSSYRGKETQYF; CDR3nt: TGTGCCAGCAGTTCCTACAGAGGGAAGGAGACCCAGTACTTC; v_gene: TRBV12-3/TRBV12-4; j_gene: TRBJ2-5; abundance: many; d_gene: NA
CDR3aa: CASSLSGEGNTIYF; CDR3nt: TGTGCCAGCAGTTTATCAGGGGAAGGAAACACCATATATTTT; v_gene: TRBV28; j_gene: TRBJ1-3; abundance: many; d_gene: NA
CDR3aa: CASRSFTGASLGDTQYF; CDR3nt: TGTGCCAGCAGATCTTTCACAGGGGCCTCCCTAGGAGATACGCAGTATTTT; v_gene: TRBV28; j_gene: TRBJ2-3; abundance: many; d_gene: TRBD1
CDR3aa: CSVARDYYEQYF; CDR3nt: TGCAGCGTTGCCCGGGACTACTACGAGCAGTACTTC; v_gene: TRBV29-1; j_gene: TRBJ2-7; abundance: many; d_gene: TRBD2
CDR3aa: CASSVAAGGISEQYF; CDR3nt: TGTGCCAGCAGCGTAGCGGCAGGGGGCATCAGCGAGCAGTACTTC; v_gene: TRBV9; j_gene: TRBJ2-7; abundance: many; d_gene: TRBD1
CDR3aa: CASSYSRGQGGELFF; CDR3nt: TGTGCCAGCAGTTACTCGAGGGGGCAGGGCGGGGAGCTGTTTTTT; v_gene: TRBV6-5; j_gene: TRBJ2-2; abundance: many; d_gene: TRBD1
CDR3aa: CASSLGGTYGYTF; CDR3nt: TGCGCCAGCAGCTTGGGGGGCACCTATGGCTACACCTTC; v_gene: TRBV5-1; j_gene: TRBJ1-2; abundance: many; d_gene: NA
CDR3aa: CASSPFPAQYF; CDR3nt: TGTGCCAGCAGCCCCTTCCCGGCCCAGTACTTC; v_gene: TRBV7-3; j_gene: TRBJ2-5; abundance: many; d_gene: NA
CDR3aa: CASSPGRDRYEQYF; CDR3nt: TGTGCCAGCTCACCGGGGCGGGACCGCTACGAGCAGTACTTC; v_gene: TRBV18; j_gene: TRBJ2-7; abundance: many; d_gene: NA
CDR3aa: CASSVGQGTYEQYF; CDR3nt: TGTGCCAGCAGCGTGGGCCAGGGAACCTACGAGCAGTACTTC; v_gene: TRBV9; j_gene: TRBJ2-7; abundance: many; d_gene: NA
CDR3aa: CASKQQGALTYEQYF; CDR3nt: TGTGCCAGCAAGCAACAGGGAGCCTTAACCTACGAGCAGTACTTC; v_gene: TRBV6-2/TRBV6-3; j_gene: TRBJ2-7; abundance: many; d_gene: NA
CDR3aa: CTSSPSGGSTDTQYF; CDR3nt: TGCACCAGCAGCCCTAGCGGGGGTTCCACAGATACGCAGTATTTT; v_gene: TRBV1; j_gene: TRBJ2-3; abundance: many; d_gene: NA
CDR3aa: CASSPEGWGSETQYF; CDR3nt: TGCGCCAGCAGCCCGGAGGGGTGGGGATCAGAGACCCAGTACTTC; v_gene: TRBV5-1; j_gene: TRBJ2-5; abundance: many; d_gene: NA
CDR3aa: CASSATGGGEDTQYF; CDR3nt: TGTGCCAGCAGCGCGACAGGGGGCGGTGAAGATACGCAGTATTTT; v_gene: TRBV5-6; j_gene: TRBJ2-3; abundance: many; d_gene: TRBD1
CDR3aa: CATSDPAGSNNEQFF; CDR3nt: TGTGCCACCAGTGATCCGGCGGGGAGTAACAATGAGCAGTTCTTC; v_gene: TRBV24-1; j_gene: TRBJ2-1; abundance: many; d_gene: NA
CDR3aa: CASSLSQNTGELFF; CDR3nt: TGTGCCAGCAGCTTAAGTCAGAACACCGGGGAGCTGTTTTTT; v_gene: TRBV7-3; j_gene: TRBJ2-2; abundance: many; d_gene: NA
CDR3aa: CASSGGTQETQYF; CDR3nt: TGTGCCAGCAGTGGGGGAACCCAAGAGACCCAGTACTTC; v_gene: TRBV2; j_gene: TRBJ2-5; abundance: many; d_gene: NA
CDR3aa: CSARDRGQGARQPQHF; CDR3nt: TGCAGTGCTAGAGATCGAGGACAGGGGGCTAGACAGCCCCAGCATTTT; v_gene: TRBV20-1; j_gene: TRBJ1-5; abundance: many; d_gene: TRBD1
CDR3aa: CATESGESETQYF; CDR3nt: TGTGCCACCGAGAGCGGGGAGTCCGAGACCCAGTACTTC; v_gene: TRBV24-1; j_gene: TRBJ2-5; abundance: many; d_gene: TRBD2
CDR3aa: CASSPGATYGYTF; CDR3nt: TGTGCCAGCAGCCCCGGGGCTACTTATGGCTACACCTTC; v_gene: TRBV7-6; j_gene: TRBJ1-2; abundance: many; d_gene: NA
CDR3aa: CASSPLGLAGGPNTGELFF; CDR3nt: TGTGCCAGCTCACCACTGGGACTAGCGGGGGGTCCGAACACCGGGGAGCTGTTTTTT; v_gene: TRBV18; j_gene: TRBJ2-2; abundance: NA; d_gene: TRBD2
CDR3aa: CASSLRTGGNYGYTF; CDR3nt: TGTGCCAGCAGCTTGCGGACAGGGGGCAACTATGGCTACACCTTC; v_gene: TRBV5-6; j_gene: TRBJ1-2; abundance: many; d_gene: TRBD1
CDR3aa: CASSLGGHEQYF; CDR3nt: TGTGCCAGCAGTTTGGGGGGGCACGAGCAGTACTTC; v_gene: TRBV27; j_gene: TRBJ2-7; abundance: many; d_gene: NA
CDR3aa: CASSTRGGRADTQYF; CDR3nt: TGTGCCAGCAGCACGCGGGGGGGCCGTGCAGATACGCAGTATTTT; v_gene: TRBV11-2; j_gene: TRBJ2-3; abundance: many; d_gene: TRBD2
CDR3aa: CASSPTPTLQFF; CDR3nt: TGTGCCAGCAGCCCCACCCCTACCCTCCAGTTCTTC; v_gene: TRBV7-9; j_gene: TRBJ2-1; abundance: NA; d_gene: NA
CDR3aa: CSAGRDRSPGGYTF; CDR3nt: TGCAGCGCAGGCCGGGACAGGAGCCCCGGTGGCTACACCTTC; v_gene: TRBV29-1; j_gene: TRBJ1-2; abundance: many; d_gene: TRBD1
CDR3aa: CASSLVGTPTYEQYF; CDR3nt: TGTGCCAGCAGCTTGGTAGGGACTCCGACCTACGAGCAGTACTTC; v_gene: TRBV5-5; j_gene: TRBJ2-7; abundance: many; d_gene: NA
CDR3aa: CASSFGSSNNEQFF; CDR3nt: TGCGCCAGCAGCTTCGGGTCTTCCAACAATGAGCAGTTCTTC; v_gene: TRBV5-1; j_gene: TRBJ2-1; abundance: many; d_gene: NA
CDR3aa: CASSYRADTEAFF; CDR3nt: TGTGCCAGCAGTTACAGGGCGGACACTGAAGCTTTCTTT; v_gene: TRBV6-5; j_gene: TRBJ1-1; abundance: NA; d_gene: NA
CDR3aa: CASSNDVLAGGHEQFF; CDR3nt: TGTGCCAGCAGCAACGATGTACTAGCGGGGGGGCATGAGCAGTTCTTC; v_gene: TRBV4-2; j_gene: TRBJ2-1; abundance: many; d_gene: TRBD2
CDR3aa: CASSQRVGGSPYEQYF; CDR3nt: TGTGCCAGCAGCCAAAGGGTCGGGGGGTCCCCCTACGAGCAGTACTTC; v_gene: TRBV3-1; j_gene: TRBJ2-7; abundance: many; d_gene: TRBD2
CDR3aa: CASSLVGARTDTQYF; CDR3nt: TGCGCCAGCAGCTTGGTGGGGGCCCGCACAGATACGCAGTATTTT; v_gene: TRBV5-1; j_gene: TRBJ2-3; abundance: NA; d_gene: NA
CDR3aa: CASRPDLPGGYTF; CDR3nt: TGTGCCAGCAGACCTGACCTGCCCGGAGGCTACACCTTC; v_gene: TRBV28; j_gene: TRBJ1-2; abundance: many; d_gene: NA
CDR3aa: CSARGPGTGGQPQHF; CDR3nt: TGCAGTGCTAGAGGCCCCGGGACAGGGGGTCAGCCCCAGCATTTT; v_gene: TRBV20-1; j_gene: TRBJ1-5; abundance: many; d_gene: TRBD1
CDR3aa: CASSYIGMNTEAFF; CDR3nt: TGTGCCAGCAGTTACATCGGTATGAACACTGAAGCTTTCTTT; v_gene: TRBV6-5; j_gene: TRBJ1-1; abundance: many; d_gene: NA
CDR3aa: CANGQKNTEAFF; CDR3nt: TGTGCCAACGGACAGAAGAACACTGAAGCTTTCTTT; v_gene: TRBV10-3; j_gene: TRBJ1-1; abundance: many; d_gene: NA